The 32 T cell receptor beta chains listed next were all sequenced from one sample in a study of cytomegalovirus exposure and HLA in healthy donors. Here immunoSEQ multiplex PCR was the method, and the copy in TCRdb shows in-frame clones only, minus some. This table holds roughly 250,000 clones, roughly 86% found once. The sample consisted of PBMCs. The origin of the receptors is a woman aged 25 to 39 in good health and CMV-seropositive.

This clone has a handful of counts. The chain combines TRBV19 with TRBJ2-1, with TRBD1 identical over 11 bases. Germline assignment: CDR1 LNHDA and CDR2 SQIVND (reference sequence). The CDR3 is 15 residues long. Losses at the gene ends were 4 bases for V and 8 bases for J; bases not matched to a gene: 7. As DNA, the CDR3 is TGTGCCAGTAGTAATTTCGGGACAGGGGGTCATGAGCAGTTCTTC. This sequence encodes CASSNFGTGGHEQFF.

The CDR3 loop reads CASSTLAGTSSYEQYF. CDR3 in DNA: TGTGCCAGTAGTACTTTAGCGGGGACAAGCTCCTACGAGCAGTACTTC. The rearrangement links TRBV19 to TRBJ2-7; 8 bases match TRBD2. With 4 bases clipped from V and 0 bases from J, the junction kept 8 bases outside the gene matches. The CDR3 consists of 16 residues. Germline V lookup: CDR1 LNHDA, CDR2 SQIVND (reference sequence).

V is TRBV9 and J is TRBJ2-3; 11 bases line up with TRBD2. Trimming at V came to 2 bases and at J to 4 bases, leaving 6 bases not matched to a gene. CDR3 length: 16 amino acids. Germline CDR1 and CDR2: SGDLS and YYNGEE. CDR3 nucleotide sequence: TGTGCCAGCAGCGTGTTAACTAGCGGGAGTTCAGATACGCAGTATTTT. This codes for CASSVLTSGSSDTQYF.

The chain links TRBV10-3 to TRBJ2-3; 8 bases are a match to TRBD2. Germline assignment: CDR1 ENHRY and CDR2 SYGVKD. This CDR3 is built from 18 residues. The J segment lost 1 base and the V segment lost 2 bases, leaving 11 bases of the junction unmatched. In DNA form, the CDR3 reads TGTGCCATCAGTGAGCCCCCGGGAGGGAGGGTACGCACAGATACGCAGTATTTT. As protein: CAISEPPGGRVRTDTQYF.

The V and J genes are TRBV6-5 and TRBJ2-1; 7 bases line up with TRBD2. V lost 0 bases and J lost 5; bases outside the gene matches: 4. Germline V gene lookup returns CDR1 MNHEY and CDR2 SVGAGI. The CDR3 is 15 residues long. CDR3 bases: TGTGCCAGCAGTTACTCTGCTAGCGGCAACAATGAGCAGTTCTTC. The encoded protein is CASSYSASGNNEQFF.

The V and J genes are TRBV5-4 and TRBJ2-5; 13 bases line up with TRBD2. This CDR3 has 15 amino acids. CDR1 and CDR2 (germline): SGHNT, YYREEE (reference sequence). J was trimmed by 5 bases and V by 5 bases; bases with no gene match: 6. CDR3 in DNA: TGTGCCAGCAGAACCGGACTAGCGGGAGTGGAGACCCAGTACTTC. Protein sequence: CASRTGLAGVETQYF.

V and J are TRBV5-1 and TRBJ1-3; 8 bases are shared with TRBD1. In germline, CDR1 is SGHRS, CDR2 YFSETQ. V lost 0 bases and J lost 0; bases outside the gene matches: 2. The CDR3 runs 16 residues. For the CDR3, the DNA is TGCGCCAGCAGCTTGGATGGACAGGGCTCTGGAAACACCATATATTTT. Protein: CASSLDGQGSGNTIYF.

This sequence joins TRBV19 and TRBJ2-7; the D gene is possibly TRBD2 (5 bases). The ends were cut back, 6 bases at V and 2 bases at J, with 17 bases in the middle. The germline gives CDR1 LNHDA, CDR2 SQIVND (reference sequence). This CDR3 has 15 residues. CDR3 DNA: TGTGCCAGTAGCCCACGAGGGAGAGAAACCTACGAGCAGTACTTC. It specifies CASSPRGRETYEQYF.

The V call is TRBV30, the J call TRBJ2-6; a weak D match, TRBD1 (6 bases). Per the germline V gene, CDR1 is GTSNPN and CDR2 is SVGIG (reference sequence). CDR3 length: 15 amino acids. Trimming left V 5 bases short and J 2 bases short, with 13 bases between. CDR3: CAWSARGTGANVLTF. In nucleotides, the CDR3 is TGTGCCTGGTCGGCCAGGGGAACTGGGGCCAACGTCCTGACTTTC.

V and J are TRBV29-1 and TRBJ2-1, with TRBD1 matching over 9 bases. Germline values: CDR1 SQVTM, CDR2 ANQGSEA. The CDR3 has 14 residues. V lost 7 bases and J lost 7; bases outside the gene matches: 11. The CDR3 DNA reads TGCAGCGGAATGGGACAGGGAGTGTGGAATGAGCAGTTCTTC. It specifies CSGMGQGVWNEQFF.

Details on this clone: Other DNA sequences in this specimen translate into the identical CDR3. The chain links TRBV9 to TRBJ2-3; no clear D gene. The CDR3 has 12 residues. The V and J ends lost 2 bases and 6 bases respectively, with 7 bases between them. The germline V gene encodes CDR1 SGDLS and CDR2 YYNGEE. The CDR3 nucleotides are TGTGCCAGCAGCGTTTACAGCGATACGCAGTATTTT. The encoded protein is CASSVYSDTQYF.

The CDR3 nucleotides read TGTGCCAGCAGTGAAGCGTTACAGGGGTCAGATACGCAGTATTTT. This translates into CASSEALQGSDTQYF. The chain carries TRBV2 and TRBJ2-3, with TRBD1 matching 7 bases. V was pared by 0 bases and J by 4 bases, with 4 bases of the junction left unmatched. Germline-derived CDR1 and CDR2 are SNHLY and FYNNEI. This CDR3 has 15 residues.

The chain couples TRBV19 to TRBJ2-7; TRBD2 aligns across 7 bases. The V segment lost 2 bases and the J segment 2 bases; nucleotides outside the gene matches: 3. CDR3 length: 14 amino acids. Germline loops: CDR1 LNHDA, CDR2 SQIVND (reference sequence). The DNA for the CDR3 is TGTGCCAGTAGTATACTAGCGGACACCTACGAGCAGTACTTC. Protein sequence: CASSILADTYEQYF.

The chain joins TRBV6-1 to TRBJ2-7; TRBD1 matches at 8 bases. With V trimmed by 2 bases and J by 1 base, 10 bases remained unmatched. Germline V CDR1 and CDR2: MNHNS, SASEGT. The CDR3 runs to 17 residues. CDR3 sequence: CASSELVEWTGSYEQYF. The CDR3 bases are TGTGCCAGCAGTGAATTAGTAGAATGGACAGGGTCCTACGAGCAGTACTTC.

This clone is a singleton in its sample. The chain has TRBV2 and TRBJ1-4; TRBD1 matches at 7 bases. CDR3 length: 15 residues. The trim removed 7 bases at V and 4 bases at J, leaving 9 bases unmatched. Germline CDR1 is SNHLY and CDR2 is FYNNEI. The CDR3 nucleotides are TGTGCCAGCAAATTCATGGGACAGTTTAATGAAAAACTGTTTTTT. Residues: CASKFMGQFNEKLFF.

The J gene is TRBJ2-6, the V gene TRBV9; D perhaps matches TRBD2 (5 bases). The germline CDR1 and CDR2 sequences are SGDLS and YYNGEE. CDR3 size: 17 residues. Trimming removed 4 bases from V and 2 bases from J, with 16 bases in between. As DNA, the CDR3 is TGTGCCAGCAGCAAAGACGGTGGAGCGGCTGGGGCCAACGTCCTGACTTTC. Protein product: CASSKDGGAAGANVLTF.

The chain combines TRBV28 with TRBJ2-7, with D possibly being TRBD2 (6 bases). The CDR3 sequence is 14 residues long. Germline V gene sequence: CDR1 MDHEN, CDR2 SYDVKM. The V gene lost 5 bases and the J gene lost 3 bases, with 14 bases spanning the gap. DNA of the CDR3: TGTGCCAGCAGTCGAGCGGGTAGTAACTACGAGCAGTACTTC. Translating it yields CASSRAGSNYEQYF.

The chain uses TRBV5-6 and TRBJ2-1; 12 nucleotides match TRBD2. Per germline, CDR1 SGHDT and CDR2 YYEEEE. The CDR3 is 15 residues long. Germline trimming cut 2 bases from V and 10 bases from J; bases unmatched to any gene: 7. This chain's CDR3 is CASSFASGRETEQFF. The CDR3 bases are TGTGCCAGCAGCTTTGCTAGCGGGAGGGAAACCGAGCAGTTCTTC.

The CDR3 region is CASSSYNTEAFF. The CDR3, as DNA: TGTGCCAGCAGTTCTTATAACACTGAAGCTTTCTTT. The chain employs TRBV6-5 and TRBJ1-1, with D unresolved. This CDR3 is built from 12 residues. Trimming cost V 4 bases and J 2 bases, with 5 bases left between them. The germline V gene has CDR1 MNHEY and CDR2 SVGAGI.

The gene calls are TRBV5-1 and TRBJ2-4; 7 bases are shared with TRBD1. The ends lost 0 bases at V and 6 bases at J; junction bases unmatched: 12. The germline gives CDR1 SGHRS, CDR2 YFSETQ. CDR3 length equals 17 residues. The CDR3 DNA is TGCGCCAGCAGCTTGGATAAACCGACAGGGTTCAGAAACATTCAGTACTTC. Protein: CASSLDKPTGFRNIQYF.

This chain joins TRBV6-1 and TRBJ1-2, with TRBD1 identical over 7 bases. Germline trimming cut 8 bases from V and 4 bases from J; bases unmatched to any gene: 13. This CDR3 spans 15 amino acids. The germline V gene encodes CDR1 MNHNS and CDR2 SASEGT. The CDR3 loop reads CASLLVGGAGYGYTF. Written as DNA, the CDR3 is TGTGCCAGCCTATTAGTAGGGGGCGCTGGCTATGGCTACACCTTC.

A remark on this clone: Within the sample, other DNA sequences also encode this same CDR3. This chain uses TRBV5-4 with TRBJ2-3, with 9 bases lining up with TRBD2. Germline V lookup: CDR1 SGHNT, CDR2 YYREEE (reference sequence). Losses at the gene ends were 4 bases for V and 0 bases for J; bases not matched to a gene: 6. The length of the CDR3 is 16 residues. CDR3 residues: CASSRGLAGSTDTQYF. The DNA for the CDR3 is TGTGCCAGCAGCCGAGGGCTAGCGGGGAGCACAGATACGCAGTATTTT.

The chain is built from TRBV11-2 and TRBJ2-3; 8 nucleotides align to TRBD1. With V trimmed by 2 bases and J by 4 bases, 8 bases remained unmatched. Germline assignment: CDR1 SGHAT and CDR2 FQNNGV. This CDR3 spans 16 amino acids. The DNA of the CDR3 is TGTGCCAGCAGCTTATTCGTGACAGGGGACGCAGATACGCAGTATTTT. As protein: CASSLFVTGDADTQYF.

CDR3 sequence (DNA): TGCGCCAGCAGCTTTAGCGGAGTGGGATCTAGCACAGATACGCAGTATTTT. Its translation: CASSFSGVGSSTDTQYF. The chain combines TRBV5-1 with TRBJ2-3, with D possibly matching TRBD2 (6 bases). Germline V lookup: CDR1 SGHRS, CDR2 YFSETQ. Trimming pared 2 bases from V and 0 bases from J, leaving 16 bases between. This CDR3 comprises 17 residues. The full variable domain, in which reference TRBV5-1 and TRBJ2-3 provide the parts outside the CDR3, is KAGVTQTPRYLIKTRGQQVTLSCSPISGHRSVSWYQQTPGQGLQFLFEYFSETQRNKGNFPGRFSGRQFSNSRSEMNVSTLELGDSALYLCASSFSGVGSSTDTQYFGPGTRLTVL.

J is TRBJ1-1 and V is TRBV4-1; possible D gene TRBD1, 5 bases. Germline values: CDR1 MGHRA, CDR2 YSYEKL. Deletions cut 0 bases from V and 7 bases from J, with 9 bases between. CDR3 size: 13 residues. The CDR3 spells CASSQDLQGEAFF. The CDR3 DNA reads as TGCGCCAGCAGCCAAGATCTGCAGGGTGAAGCTTTCTTT.

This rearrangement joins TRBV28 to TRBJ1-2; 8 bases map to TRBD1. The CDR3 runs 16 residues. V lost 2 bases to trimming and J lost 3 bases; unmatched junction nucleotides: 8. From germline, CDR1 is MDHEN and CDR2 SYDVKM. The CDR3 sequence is CASSLVWQGADYGYTF. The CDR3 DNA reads TGTGCCAGCAGTTTAGTTTGGCAGGGGGCCGACTATGGCTACACCTTC.

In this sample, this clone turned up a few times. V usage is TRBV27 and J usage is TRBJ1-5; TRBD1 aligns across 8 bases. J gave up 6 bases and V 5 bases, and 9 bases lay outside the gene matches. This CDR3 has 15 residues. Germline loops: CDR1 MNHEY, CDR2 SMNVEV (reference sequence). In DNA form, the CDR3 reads TGTGCCAGCAGTCAGTGGACAGGGAATGGTCAGCCCCAGCATTTT. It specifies CASSQWTGNGQPQHF.

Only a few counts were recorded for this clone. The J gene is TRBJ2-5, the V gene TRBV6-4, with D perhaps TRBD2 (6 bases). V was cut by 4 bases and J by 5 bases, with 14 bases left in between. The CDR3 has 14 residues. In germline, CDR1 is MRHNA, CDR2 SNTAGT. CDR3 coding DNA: TGTGCCAGCAGTGTTGGGGGGACCTCGGAGACCCAGTACTTC. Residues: CASSVGGTSETQYF.

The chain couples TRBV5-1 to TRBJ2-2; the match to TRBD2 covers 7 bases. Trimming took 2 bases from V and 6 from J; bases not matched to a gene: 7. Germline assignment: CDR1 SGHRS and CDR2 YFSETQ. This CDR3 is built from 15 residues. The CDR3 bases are TGCGCCAGCAGCTTCCAGCGGGATTTCGCCGGGGAGCTGTTTTTT. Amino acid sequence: CASSFQRDFAGELFF.

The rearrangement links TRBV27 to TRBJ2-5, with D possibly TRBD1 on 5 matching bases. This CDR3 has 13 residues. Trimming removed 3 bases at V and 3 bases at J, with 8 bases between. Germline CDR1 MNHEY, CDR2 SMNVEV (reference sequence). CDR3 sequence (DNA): TGTGCCAGCAGTTTTTTGACAGAAGAGACCCAGTACTTC. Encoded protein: CASSFLTEETQYF.

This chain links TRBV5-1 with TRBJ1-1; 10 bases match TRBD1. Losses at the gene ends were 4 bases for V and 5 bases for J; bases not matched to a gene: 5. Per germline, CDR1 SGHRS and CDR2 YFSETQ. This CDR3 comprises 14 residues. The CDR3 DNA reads TGCGCCAGCAGCACGGGACAGGGGTTAACTGAAGCTTTCTTT. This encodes CASSTGQGLTEAFF.

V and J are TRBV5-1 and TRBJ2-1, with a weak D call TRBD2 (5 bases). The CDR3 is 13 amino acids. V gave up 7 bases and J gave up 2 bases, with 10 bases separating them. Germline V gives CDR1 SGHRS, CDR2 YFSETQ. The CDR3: CASGENTYNEQFF. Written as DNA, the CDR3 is TGCGCCAGCGGGGAGAATACCTACAATGAGCAGTTCTTC.